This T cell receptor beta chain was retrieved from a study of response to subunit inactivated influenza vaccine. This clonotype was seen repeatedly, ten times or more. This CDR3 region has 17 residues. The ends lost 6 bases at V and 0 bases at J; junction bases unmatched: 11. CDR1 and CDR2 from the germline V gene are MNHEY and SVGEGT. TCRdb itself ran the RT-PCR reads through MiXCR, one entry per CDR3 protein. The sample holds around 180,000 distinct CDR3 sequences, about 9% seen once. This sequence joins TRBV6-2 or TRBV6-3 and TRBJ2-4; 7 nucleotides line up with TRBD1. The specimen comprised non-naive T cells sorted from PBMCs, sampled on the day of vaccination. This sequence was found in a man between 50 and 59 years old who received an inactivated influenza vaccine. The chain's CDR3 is CASREVGTAKAKNIQYF. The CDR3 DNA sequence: TGTGCCAGCAGGGAGGTTGGGACAGCCAAAGCCAAAAACATTCAGTACTTC.